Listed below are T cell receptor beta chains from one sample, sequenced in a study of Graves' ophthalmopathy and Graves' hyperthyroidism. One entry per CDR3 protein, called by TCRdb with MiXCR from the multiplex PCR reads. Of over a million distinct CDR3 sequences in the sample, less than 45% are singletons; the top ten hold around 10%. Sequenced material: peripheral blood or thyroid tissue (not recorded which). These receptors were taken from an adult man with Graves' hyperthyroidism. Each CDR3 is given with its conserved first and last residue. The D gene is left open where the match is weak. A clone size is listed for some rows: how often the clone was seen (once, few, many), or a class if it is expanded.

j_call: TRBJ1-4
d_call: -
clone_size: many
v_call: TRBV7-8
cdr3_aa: CASSLFGGYNEKGLFF
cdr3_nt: TGTGCCAGCAGCTTATTTGGCGGATATAATGAAAAGGGGCTGTTTTTT

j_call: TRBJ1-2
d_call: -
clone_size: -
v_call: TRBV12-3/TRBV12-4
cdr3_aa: CASSVARDGFYYGYTF
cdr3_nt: TGTGCCAGCTCAGTCGCCAGGGATGGTTTCTACTATGGCTACACCTTC

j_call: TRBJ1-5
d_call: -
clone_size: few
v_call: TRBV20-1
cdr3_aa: CSARVPGGGTYSNQPQHF
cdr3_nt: TGCAGTGCTAGAGTACCGGGTGGGGGAACATATAGCAATCAGCCCCAGCATTTT

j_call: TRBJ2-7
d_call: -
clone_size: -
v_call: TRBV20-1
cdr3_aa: CSAQGTINTYEQYF
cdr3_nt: TGCAGTGCTCAGGGGACTATCAATACCTACGAGCAGTACTTC

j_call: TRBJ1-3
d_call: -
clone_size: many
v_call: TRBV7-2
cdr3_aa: CASSHPGNTIYF
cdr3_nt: TGTGCCAGCAGCCACCCTGGAAACACCATATATTTT

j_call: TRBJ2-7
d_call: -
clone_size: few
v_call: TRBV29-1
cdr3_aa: CSVEEGPNYEQYF
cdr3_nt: TGCAGCGTTGAAGAAGGGCCCAACTACGAGCAGTACTTC

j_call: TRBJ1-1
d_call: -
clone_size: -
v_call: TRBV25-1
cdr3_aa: CASTVSGRNTEAFF
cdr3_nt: TGTGCCAGCACAGTCTCGGGTAGGAACACTGAAGCTTTCTTT

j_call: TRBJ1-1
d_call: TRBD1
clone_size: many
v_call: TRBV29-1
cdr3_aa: CSVGGTGALMNTEAFF
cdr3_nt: TGCAGCGTGGGGGGCACAGGGGCGCTTATGAACACTGAAGCTTTCTTT

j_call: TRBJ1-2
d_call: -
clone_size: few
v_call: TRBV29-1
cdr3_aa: CSVLQEKSYGYTF
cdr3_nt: TGCAGCGTCCTACAGGAGAAATCTTATGGCTACACCTTC

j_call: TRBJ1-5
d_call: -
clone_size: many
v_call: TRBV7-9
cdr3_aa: CASSPGQGYTGGNQPQHF
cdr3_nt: TGTGCCAGCAGCCCCGGGCAGGGATATACCGGAGGCAATCAGCCCCAGCATTTT

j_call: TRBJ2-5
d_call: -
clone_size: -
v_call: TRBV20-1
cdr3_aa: CSASFWAPAQYF
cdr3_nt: TGCAGTGCTAGCTTTTGGGCCCCGGCCCAGTACTTC

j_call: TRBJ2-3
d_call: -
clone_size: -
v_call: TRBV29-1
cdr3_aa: CSVATRFADTQYF
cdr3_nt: TGCAGCGTTGCAACGCGATTCGCAGATACGCAGTATTTT

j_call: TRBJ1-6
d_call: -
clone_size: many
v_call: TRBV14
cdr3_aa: CASSPLGRDNSPLHF
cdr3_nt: TGTGCCAGCAGCCCCTTAGGACGGGATAATTCACCCCTCCACTTT

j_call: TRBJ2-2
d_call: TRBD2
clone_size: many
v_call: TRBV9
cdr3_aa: CASSLPSGWGGNTGELFF
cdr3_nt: TGTGCCAGCAGCCTCCCCTCTGGTTGGGGGGGGAACACCGGGGAGCTGTTTTTT

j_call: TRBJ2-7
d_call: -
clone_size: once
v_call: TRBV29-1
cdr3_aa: CSGGDSFYEQYF
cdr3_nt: TGCAGCGGGGGGGACAGCTTCTACGAGCAGTACTTC

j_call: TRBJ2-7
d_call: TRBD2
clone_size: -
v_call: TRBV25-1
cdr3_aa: CASSARVPSGRAYYEQYF
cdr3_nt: TGTGCCAGCAGTGCTAGAGTCCCTAGCGGGAGGGCTTACTACGAGCAGTACTTC

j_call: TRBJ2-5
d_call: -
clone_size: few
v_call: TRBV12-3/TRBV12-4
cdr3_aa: CASSLIGAEETQYF
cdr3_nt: TGTGCCAGCAGTTTAATTGGAGCTGAAGAGACCCAGTACTTC

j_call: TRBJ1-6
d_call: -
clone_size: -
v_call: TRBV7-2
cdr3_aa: CASSRDLGPGASSPLHF
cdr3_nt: TGTGCCAGCAGCCGGGATCTAGGGCCGGGGGCAAGTTCACCCCTCCACTTT

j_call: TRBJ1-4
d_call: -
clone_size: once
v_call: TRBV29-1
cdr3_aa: CSVVWTEPYEQSATNEKLFF
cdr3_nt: TGCAGCGTCGTATGGACTGAGCCCTACGAGCAGTCTGCAACTAATGAAAAACTGTTTTTT

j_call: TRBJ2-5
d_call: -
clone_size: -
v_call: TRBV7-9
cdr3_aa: CASKKGIGGERGTQYF
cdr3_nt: TGTGCCAGCAAGAAAGGCATCGGCGGGGAGCGTGGGACCCAGTACTTC

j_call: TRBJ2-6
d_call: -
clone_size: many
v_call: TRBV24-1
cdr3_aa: CATEGRVNSGANVLTF
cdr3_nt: TGTGCCACCGAAGGCAGGGTGAATTCTGGGGCCAACGTCCTGACTTTC

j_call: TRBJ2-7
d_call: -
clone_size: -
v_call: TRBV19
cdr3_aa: CASSIGGAEYEQYF
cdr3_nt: TGTGCCAGTAGTATTGGAGGGGCCGAATACGAGCAGTACTTC

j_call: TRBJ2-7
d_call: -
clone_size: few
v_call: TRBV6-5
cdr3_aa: CASTPGTGPLYEQYF
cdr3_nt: TGTGCCAGCACCCCGGGTACGGGGCCCCTCTACGAGCAGTACTTC

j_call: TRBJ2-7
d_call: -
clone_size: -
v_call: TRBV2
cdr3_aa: CASSVARSSYEQYF
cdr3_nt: TGTGCCAGCAGTGTAGCAAGGAGCTCCTACGAGCAGTACTTC